This TCR beta chain was recorded in a study of cytomegalovirus exposure and HLA in healthy donors. Study results and limitations: Productive rates of about 87% or about 30% were seen for most TCR beta V segments in an earlier analysis. Some V segments, TRBV6-2 and TRBV6-3 among them, were indistinguishable and were therefore excluded. Investigators reported approximately 170 TCR beta chains as tied to cytomegalovirus. In a later analysis, a missense DCLRE1C variant was linked to TCR beta V- and J-gene trimming.

Primers included in the PCR were 60 Vbeta and 13 Jbeta primers. The assay was immunoSEQ multiplex PCR, and TCRdb's table has in-frame clones only and misses some. Altogether about 170,000 clones are present, around 62% being singletons, with the ten largest covering about 3.2%. This CDR3 has 16 amino acids. V was trimmed by 0 bases and J by 0 bases, leaving 10 bases between them. Germline CDR1 is SGHRS and CDR2 is YFSETQ. In the case of this clone: What it binds is not known.

The sample was PBMCs. This TCR came from a man aged 35 to 55 in good health and CMV-seronegative. The rearrangement links TRBV5-1 to TRBJ2-1; D perhaps matches TRBD2 (6 bases). The CDR3 spells CASSLDGRSSYNEQFF. As DNA, the CDR3 is TGCGCCAGCAGCTTGGATGGGAGGAGCTCCTACAATGAGCAGTTCTTC.